This T cell receptor (beta chain) derives from a study of beta chain features in type 1 diabetes. The wider study: The patients were much like the healthy donors in age, gender and cell yields.

Note on this clone: Antigen: not known.

The entirety of the isolated RNA underwent reverse transcription, so expressed TCRB transcripts were sequenced. Naive, central memory and regulatory T cell samples averaged about 3.57 million immunoSEQ reads each. Data came from immunoSEQ multiplex PCR; TCRdb stores just in-frame clones and leaves some out. The sample holds about 340,000 clones; around an eighth are singletons and the top ten take 0.013% to 0.015%. Per germline, CDR1 DFQATT and CDR2 SNEGSKA (reference sequence). The CDR3 loop spans 11 amino acids. Trimming shortened V by 6 bases and J by 4 bases, and 9 bases separated the two germline ends. General study findings and limits: At VDJ recombination sites, type 1 diabetes patients had fewer insertions and more deleted nucleotides. Shortening of TCRB CDR3s, moderate but significant, appeared in all four CD4+ subsets of Type 1 diabetes patients.

The authors sorted CD4+ naive, central memory, regulatory and stem cell-like memory cells via CD45RO/CCR7/CD25/CD127/CD95/CD27. The material sequenced was naive CD4+ T cells from blood. The chain recombines TRBV20-1 with TRBJ1-2; no firm D call. The receptor's source is a woman between 18 and 29 years old with type 1 diabetes. This chain's CDR3 is CSAPRSYGYTF. Here the CDR3 DNA reads TGCAGTGCGCCCCGGTCCTATGGCTACACCTTC.